This entry lists 5 T cell receptor beta chains sequenced from one sample in a study of post-analysis software for immune sequencing data. The study's findings and limits: Elevated frequency relative to controls characterized four or five TRBV segments in patients, TRBV5-6, TRBV5-1 and TRBV20-1 among them.

Unique molecular identifiers were carried by the TCR beta cDNA libraries. From the PCR reads, TCRdb called clonotypes with MiXCR, one entry per CDR3 protein. The sample lists about 540,000 distinct CDR3 sequences, approximately 31% occurring once. Their antigen targets remain unknown. What was sequenced was blood. The receptors originated from a girl between 2 and 17 years old with multiple sclerosis.

The J gene is TRBJ2-3, the V gene TRBV9; D is uncertain. The germline gives CDR1 SGDLS, CDR2 YYNGEE. The CDR3 consists of 14 residues. V was trimmed by 3 bases and J by 1 base, leaving 9 bases between them. This CDR3 reads CASSAELRTDTQYF. CDR3 DNA sequence: TGTGCCAGCAGCGCGGAGCTACGCACAGATACGCAGTATTTT.

This clonotype was picked up a small number of times. The V and J genes are TRBV4-1 and TRBJ1-5, with 9 bases aligning to TRBD1. V shed 2 bases and J 4 bases; nucleotides not matched to a gene: 6. CDR3 size: 16 residues. CDR1 MGHRA and CDR2 YSYEKL come from the germline V gene. This chain's CDR3 is CASSQSPGQGNQPQHF. CDR3 sequence (DNA): TGCGCCAGCAGCCAATCCCCGGGACAGGGTAATCAGCCCCAGCATTTT.

This chain joins TRBV5-1 and TRBJ2-1; D is undetermined. This CDR3 contains 14 residues. CDR1 is SGHRS and CDR2 is YFSETQ in the germline V gene. The ends were cut back, 4 bases at V and 7 bases at J, with 15 bases in the middle. The CDR3, as DNA: TGCGCCAGCAGCCCCGGGCTCAGTCTTAATGAGCAGTTCTTC. Amino acid sequence: CASSPGLSLNEQFF. Using reference TRBV5-1 and TRBJ2-1 for the parts outside the CDR3, the full variable domain is KAGVTQTPRYLIKTRGQQVTLSCSPISGHRSVSWYQQTPGQGLQFLFEYFSETQRNKGNFPGRFSGRQFSNSRSEMNVSTLELGDSALYLCASSPGLSLNEQFFGPGTRLTVL.

In its sample, this clonotype was seen a few times. The chain has TRBV4-1 and TRBJ1-4, with D unclear. Per the germline V gene, CDR1 is MGHRA and CDR2 is YSYEKL. The V and J ends lost 4 bases and 0 bases respectively, with 9 bases between them. CDR3 size: 15 residues. The CDR3 sequence is CASSLRTATNEKLFF. CDR3 DNA: TGCGCCAGCAGCCTTAGAACTGCAACTAATGAAAAACTGTTTTTT.

The V gene is TRBV6-2 or TRBV6-3, the J gene TRBJ2-7; D is uncertain. Germline CDR1 MNHEY, CDR2 SVGEGT. The ends were cut back, 4 bases at V and 3 bases at J, with 7 bases in the middle. The CDR3 runs to 12 residues. CDR3 sequence reads: CASSSSNYEQYF. The CDR3 DNA reads TGTGCCAGCAGTTCAAGCAACTACGAGCAGTACTTC.